Listed below are T cell receptor beta chains from one sample, sequenced in a study of cytomegalovirus exposure and HLA in healthy donors. The assay was immunoSEQ multiplex PCR, and TCRdb's table has in-frame clones only and misses some. The table records approximately 100,000 clones, 65% to 75% of them present only once. Sequenced material: PBMCs. The receptor set was obtained from a woman in her thirties or forties in good health and CMV-seronegative. Each CDR3 is given with its conserved first and last residue. Fields, in order: CDR3 protein, J gene, V gene.

CDR3: CSSSLQTGSMNSPLHF
J: TRBJ1-6
V: TRBV7-9

CDR3: CASSVDGGFPGNTIYF
J: TRBJ1-3
V: TRBV9

CDR3: CSSSLTGNTEAFF
J: TRBJ1-1
V: TRBV7-9

CDR3: CASSGGLAGELFF
J: TRBJ2-2
V: TRBV10-2

CDR3: CSSQRGTGGEQETQYF
J: TRBJ2-5
V: TRBV7-9

CDR3: CASSLEREETQYF
J: TRBJ2-5
V: TRBV7-2

CDR3: CASSLFGEGSDYGYTF
J: TRBJ1-2
V: TRBV5-1

CDR3: CASSLDRGETQYF
J: TRBJ2-5
V: TRBV7-6

CDR3: CASSLGPRGTDTQYF
J: TRBJ2-3
V: TRBV7-3

CDR3: CASSFLDGKRQYF
J: TRBJ2-7
V: TRBV7-8

CDR3: CASPVGSGSTDTQYF
J: TRBJ2-3
V: TRBV10-1

CDR3: CASSPPNPTGDEQFF
J: TRBJ2-1
V: TRBV7-2

CDR3: CASSVTTSGGSYNEQFF
J: TRBJ2-1
V: TRBV19

CDR3: CASSQSSGRSRDTQYF
J: TRBJ2-3
V: TRBV7-9

CDR3: CASSELTAIKNNEQFF
J: TRBJ2-1
V: TRBV2

CDR3: CASSLPSAGMNTGELFF
J: TRBJ2-2
V: TRBV7-9

CDR3: CASRASGHSNEKLFF
J: TRBJ1-4
V: TRBV28

CDR3: CASSEARWLTLAKNIQYF
J: TRBJ2-4
V: TRBV2

CDR3: CASSLLAGGPVETQYF
J: TRBJ2-5
V: TRBV28

CDR3: CASRDSTTYEQYF
J: TRBJ2-7
V: TRBV6-5

CDR3: CASSLVASGGLGNEQFF
J: TRBJ2-1
V: TRBV7-2

CDR3: CASSSIPRGVVNEKLFF
J: TRBJ1-4
V: TRBV28

CDR3: CAWSVAEGNTEAFF
J: TRBJ1-1
V: TRBV30

CDR3: CASSEVGGPGELFF
J: TRBJ2-2
V: TRBV2

CDR3: CASSWGQYQETQYF
J: TRBJ2-5
V: TRBV7-9

CDR3: CASSEGGESPLHF
J: TRBJ1-6
V: TRBV14